The rows below give T cell receptor beta chains drawn from one sample of a study of shared clonotypes between healthy human individuals. The repertoire was sequenced with immunoSEQ multiplex PCR; TCRdb's copy has only in-frame clones and lacks some. Of roughly 2 million clones listed, around 95% are singletons. Sequenced sample: naive CD4+ T cells sorted from blood. The receptor source for this set is a man younger than 35 in good health. CDR3s include the opening cysteine and the closing phenylalanine or tryptophan. D genes are given only for firm matches. Rows give clone size only sometimes, using once, few, many, or a class for an expanded clone.

CDR3 protein: CASSRTRNYEQYF; CDR3 DNA: TGTGCCAGCAGTAGGACTAGAAACTACGAGCAGTACTTC; clone size: -; J gene: TRBJ2-7; V gene: TRBV2; D gene: TRBD2
CDR3 protein: CASSEAAPSETQYF; CDR3 DNA: TGTGCCAGCAGTGAAGCTGCCCCCTCGGAGACCCAGTACTTC; clone size: -; J gene: TRBJ2-5; V gene: TRBV2; D gene: -
CDR3 protein: CASSKVPGNQPQHF; CDR3 DNA: TGTGCCAGCAGCAAAGTTCCAGGAAATCAGCCCCAGCATTTT; clone size: few; J gene: TRBJ1-5; V gene: TRBV21-1; D gene: -
CDR3 protein: CAWRMGAGNTIYF; CDR3 DNA: TGTGCCTGGAGAATGGGGGCTGGAAACACCATATATTTT; clone size: few; J gene: TRBJ1-3; V gene: TRBV30; D gene: -
CDR3 protein: CASSLAGGTPYEQYF; CDR3 DNA: TGTGCCAGCAGCTTAGCAGGCGGCACCCCCTACGAGCAGTACTTC; clone size: -; J gene: TRBJ2-7; V gene: TRBV11-2; D gene: -
CDR3 protein: CASSPPGLPLHF; CDR3 DNA: TGTGCCAGCAGTCCCCCAGGTCTACCCCTCCACTTT; clone size: once; J gene: TRBJ1-6; V gene: TRBV28; D gene: -
CDR3 protein: CASSSRGRETQYF; CDR3 DNA: TGTGCCAGCAGCTCTAGGGGTAGGGAGACCCAGTACTTC; clone size: -; J gene: TRBJ2-5; V gene: TRBV7-8; D gene: -
CDR3 protein: CASSLPSRASDEQYF; CDR3 DNA: TGTGCCAGCAGCTTGCCCTCCAGGGCTAGCGACGAGCAGTACTTC; clone size: -; J gene: TRBJ2-7; V gene: TRBV5-6; D gene: -
CDR3 protein: CASRQGHQPQHF; CDR3 DNA: TGTGCCAGCAGACAGGGACACCAGCCCCAGCATTTT; clone size: -; J gene: TRBJ1-5; V gene: TRBV2; D gene: -
CDR3 protein: CASSFPHSSGSSYEQYF; CDR3 DNA: TGTGCCAGCAGCTTTCCCCACAGCTCAGGTTCGTCCTACGAGCAGTACTTC; clone size: -; J gene: TRBJ2-7; V gene: TRBV7-9; D gene: -
CDR3 protein: CAGPRPEQYF; CDR3 DNA: TGTGCGGGCCCCCGTCCTGAGCAGTACTTC; clone size: -; J gene: TRBJ2-7; V gene: TRBV12-2; D gene: -
CDR3 protein: CASSSIPSQGLSPSGANVLTF; CDR3 DNA: TGCGCCAGCAGCTCGATCCCTTCACAGGGCCTCAGCCCCTCTGGGGCCAACGTCCTGACTTTC; clone size: -; J gene: TRBJ2-6; V gene: TRBV5-1; D gene: -
CDR3 protein: CASSATGGMNTEAFF; CDR3 DNA: TGTGCCAGCAGCGCGACAGGCGGCATGAACACTGAAGCTTTCTTT; clone size: -; J gene: TRBJ1-1; V gene: TRBV7-9; D gene: -
CDR3 protein: CASSLARQGMTDTQYF; CDR3 DNA: TGTGCCAGCAGCTTAGCCCGACAGGGGATGACAGATACGCAGTATTTT; clone size: -; J gene: TRBJ2-3; V gene: TRBV5-8; D gene: TRBD1
CDR3 protein: CAWSVSLAGPHNEQFF; CDR3 DNA: TGTGCCTGGAGCGTATCCCTAGCGGGCCCACACAATGAGCAGTTCTTC; clone size: -; J gene: TRBJ2-1; V gene: TRBV30; D gene: TRBD2
CDR3 protein: CAISESNEKLFF; CDR3 DNA: TGTGCCATCAGTGAGTCGAATGAAAAACTGTTTTTT; clone size: few; J gene: TRBJ1-4; V gene: TRBV10-3; D gene: -
CDR3 protein: CASSVVPGGQKSYEQYF; CDR3 DNA: TGTGCCAGCAGCGTCGTCCCCGGAGGACAGAAGTCCTACGAGCAGTACTTC; clone size: -; J gene: TRBJ2-7; V gene: TRBV11-2; D gene: -
CDR3 protein: CASSEARASGNTIYF; CDR3 DNA: TGTGCCAGCAGTGAGGCCAGGGCCTCTGGAAACACCATATATTTT; clone size: -; J gene: TRBJ1-3; V gene: TRBV2; D gene: -
CDR3 protein: CASSSRQGVYGYTF; CDR3 DNA: TGTGCCAGCAGCTCCAGACAGGGCGTCTATGGCTACACCTTC; clone size: -; J gene: TRBJ1-2; V gene: TRBV7-9; D gene: TRBD1
CDR3 protein: CASNGGRDYNEQFF; CDR3 DNA: TGTGCCAGCAATGGCGGGAGGGATTACAATGAGCAGTTCTTC; clone size: once; J gene: TRBJ2-1; V gene: TRBV7-2; D gene: TRBD2
CDR3 protein: CASSDTGRGYNEQFF; CDR3 DNA: TGTGCCAGCAGCGATACCGGGAGAGGCTACAATGAGCAGTTCTTC; clone size: -; J gene: TRBJ2-1; V gene: TRBV6-4; D gene: -
CDR3 protein: CASSAGTTEAFF; CDR3 DNA: TGCGCCAGCAGTGCAGGGACCACTGAAGCTTTCTTT; clone size: -; J gene: TRBJ1-1; V gene: TRBV5-1; D gene: -
CDR3 protein: CASTLGHSFNTEAFF; CDR3 DNA: TGTGCCAGCACCCTAGGACATTCTTTCAACACTGAAGCTTTCTTT; clone size: -; J gene: TRBJ1-1; V gene: TRBV11-2; D gene: -
CDR3 protein: CSVDRGGEAFF; CDR3 DNA: TGCAGCGTGGACAGGGGAGGTGAAGCTTTCTTT; clone size: -; J gene: TRBJ1-1; V gene: TRBV29-1; D gene: TRBD1
CDR3 protein: CASSADSTNEKLFF; CDR3 DNA: TGTGCCAGTAGTGCGGACTCAACTAATGAAAAACTGTTTTTT; clone size: -; J gene: TRBJ1-4; V gene: TRBV19; D gene: -
CDR3 protein: CSVEEYGARTEAFF; CDR3 DNA: TGCAGCGTTGAAGAGTACGGGGCCAGGACTGAAGCTTTCTTT; clone size: -; J gene: TRBJ1-1; V gene: TRBV29-1; D gene: -
CDR3 protein: CASSWDSLSYEQYF; CDR3 DNA: TGCGCCAGCAGCTGGGACAGCCTCTCCTACGAGCAGTACTTC; clone size: -; J gene: TRBJ2-7; V gene: TRBV5-1; D gene: TRBD1
CDR3 protein: CAISEFRTGVGEQYF; CDR3 DNA: TGTGCCATCAGTGAGTTTCGGACAGGGGTAGGCGAGCAGTACTTC; clone size: -; J gene: TRBJ2-7; V gene: TRBV10-3; D gene: TRBD1
CDR3 protein: CASSLRTSGTNEQFF; CDR3 DNA: TGTGCCAGCAGCCTAAGGACTAGCGGGACTAATGAGCAGTTCTTC; clone size: -; J gene: TRBJ2-1; V gene: TRBV2; D gene: TRBD2
CDR3 protein: CASSGRGVTEAFF; CDR3 DNA: TGCGCCAGCTCGGGCAGGGGGGTCACTGAAGCTTTCTTT; clone size: -; J gene: TRBJ1-1; V gene: TRBV4-1; D gene: TRBD1
CDR3 protein: CASSYYFSYEQYF; CDR3 DNA: TGTGCCAGCAGTTATTACTTCTCCTACGAGCAGTACTTC; clone size: -; J gene: TRBJ2-7; V gene: TRBV6-6; D gene: -
CDR3 protein: CASSYSDRGYEQYF; CDR3 DNA: TGTGCCAGCAGTTACTCGGACAGAGGCTACGAGCAGTACTTC; clone size: -; J gene: TRBJ2-7; V gene: TRBV6-5; D gene: -
CDR3 protein: CASSPALPSYNEQFF; CDR3 DNA: TGTGCCAGCAGCCCGGCCCTGCCGTCCTACAATGAGCAGTTCTTC; clone size: -; J gene: TRBJ2-1; V gene: TRBV7-2; D gene: -
CDR3 protein: CASSPPRTGEADTQYF; CDR3 DNA: TGCGCCAGCAGCCCTCCTCGGACAGGGGAAGCAGATACGCAGTATTTT; clone size: -; J gene: TRBJ2-3; V gene: TRBV5-1; D gene: TRBD1
CDR3 protein: CASSSGLAGVSTYNEQFF; CDR3 DNA: TGTGCCAGCAGCTCAGGACTAGCGGGAGTGTCCACCTACAATGAGCAGTTCTTC; clone size: -; J gene: TRBJ2-1; V gene: TRBV9; D gene: TRBD2
CDR3 protein: CASSRGTAYGYTF; CDR3 DNA: TGTGCCAGCAGTCGCGGGACAGCCTATGGCTACACCTTC; clone size: -; J gene: TRBJ1-2; V gene: TRBV6-5; D gene: TRBD1
CDR3 protein: CSVLDILNYGYTF; CDR3 DNA: TGCAGCGTTCTGGACATCCTTAACTATGGCTACACCTTC; clone size: -; J gene: TRBJ1-2; V gene: TRBV29-1; D gene: -
CDR3 protein: CASSIGGYNEQFF; CDR3 DNA: TGTGCCAGTAGTATTGGCGGATACAATGAGCAGTTCTTC; clone size: -; J gene: TRBJ2-1; V gene: TRBV19; D gene: -
CDR3 protein: CASSVFPDWDPTGELFF; CDR3 DNA: TGTGCCAGCAGCGTATTCCCTGACTGGGACCCCACCGGGGAGCTGTTTTTT; clone size: -; J gene: TRBJ2-2; V gene: TRBV9; D gene: -
CDR3 protein: CASSTGMNQPQHF; CDR3 DNA: TGTGCCAGTAGTACAGGAATGAATCAGCCCCAGCATTTT; clone size: -; J gene: TRBJ1-5; V gene: TRBV19; D gene: -
CDR3 protein: CASSDRGRDTGELFF; CDR3 DNA: TGTGCCAGCAGTGACAGGGGGCGGGACACCGGGGAGCTGTTTTTT; clone size: -; J gene: TRBJ2-2; V gene: TRBV6-6; D gene: TRBD1
CDR3 protein: CASSLEAWGNQPQHF; CDR3 DNA: TGCGCCAGCAGCCTGGAAGCCTGGGGCAATCAGCCCCAGCATTTT; clone size: -; J gene: TRBJ1-5; V gene: TRBV4-3; D gene: -
CDR3 protein: CASSISHLQETQYF; CDR3 DNA: TGTGCCAGCAGCATTAGCCATCTCCAAGAGACCCAGTACTTC; clone size: -; J gene: TRBJ2-5; V gene: TRBV6-5; D gene: -
CDR3 protein: CASSELSGAGNTIYF; CDR3 DNA: TGTGCCAGCAGTGAATTGTCTGGGGCAGGAAACACCATATATTTT; clone size: -; J gene: TRBJ1-3; V gene: TRBV25-1; D gene: -
CDR3 protein: CASSFARVNTEAFF; CDR3 DNA: TGTGCCAGCAGCTTCGCCAGGGTGAACACTGAAGCTTTCTTT; clone size: -; J gene: TRBJ1-1; V gene: TRBV5-4; D gene: -
CDR3 protein: CASSLRDRAYEQYF; CDR3 DNA: TGTGCCAGCAGTTTACGGGACAGGGCCTACGAGCAGTACTTC; clone size: few; J gene: TRBJ2-7; V gene: TRBV27; D gene: TRBD1
CDR3 protein: CASSRAGSSYNEQFF; CDR3 DNA: TGTGCCAGCAGCCGCGCCGGGAGCTCCTACAATGAGCAGTTCTTC; clone size: -; J gene: TRBJ2-1; V gene: TRBV6-5; D gene: -
CDR3 protein: CASSPRTAGSPLHF; CDR3 DNA: TGTGCCAGCAGCCCCCGGACAGCCGGTTCACCCCTCCACTTT; clone size: -; J gene: TRBJ1-6; V gene: TRBV7-2; D gene: -
CDR3 protein: CASSQDRDRVKSGANVLTF; CDR3 DNA: TGCGCCAGCAGCCAAGATAGGGACAGGGTGAAGTCTGGGGCCAACGTCCTGACTTTC; clone size: -; J gene: TRBJ2-6; V gene: TRBV4-1; D gene: TRBD1
CDR3 protein: CASSYGASTHPNEQFF; CDR3 DNA: TGTGCCAGCAGTTACGGGGCTAGTACTCACCCCAATGAGCAGTTCTTC; clone size: -; J gene: TRBJ2-1; V gene: TRBV6-5; D gene: -
CDR3 protein: CASSPQPGTSGRGAETQYF; CDR3 DNA: TGTGCCAGCAGCCCCCAGCCCGGGACTAGCGGGAGAGGGGCGGAGACCCAGTACTTC; clone size: -; J gene: TRBJ2-5; V gene: TRBV7-2; D gene: TRBD2
CDR3 protein: CASSSPGTVSYEQYF; CDR3 DNA: TGTGCCAGCTCAAGTCCCGGGACAGTCTCCTACGAGCAGTACTTC; clone size: -; J gene: TRBJ2-7; V gene: TRBV18; D gene: TRBD1
CDR3 protein: CASSWDGLNTGELFF; CDR3 DNA: TGCGCCAGCAGTTGGGACGGATTGAACACCGGGGAGCTGTTTTTT; clone size: -; J gene: TRBJ2-2; V gene: TRBV5-1; D gene: -
CDR3 protein: CASTPGSQASLETQYF; CDR3 DNA: TGCGCCAGCACCCCGGGCAGCCAAGCATCGTTGGAGACCCAGTACTTC; clone size: -; J gene: TRBJ2-5; V gene: TRBV5-1; D gene: -
CDR3 protein: CASIPTGSGNTIYF; CDR3 DNA: TGTGCCAGCATCCCGACAGGGTCTGGAAACACCATATATTTT; clone size: -; J gene: TRBJ1-3; V gene: TRBV28; D gene: TRBD1
CDR3 protein: CASSPHSVGEKLFF; CDR3 DNA: TGTGCCAGCAGCCCCCACTCTGTGGGGGAAAAACTGTTTTTT; clone size: -; J gene: TRBJ1-4; V gene: TRBV25-1; D gene: -
CDR3 protein: CASSEAGGREYSYF; CDR3 DNA: TGTGCCAGCAGTGAAGCGGGGGGCAGGGAGTATTCGTACTTC; clone size: -; J gene: TRBJ2-4; V gene: TRBV2; D gene: -
CDR3 protein: CASSRGGHSNQPQHF; CDR3 DNA: TGTGCCAGCAGTCGGGGGGGCCATAGCAATCAGCCCCAGCATTTT; clone size: -; J gene: TRBJ1-5; V gene: TRBV6-5; D gene: -
CDR3 protein: CAWSSQGGEQYF; CDR3 DNA: TGTGCCTGGAGTTCACAGGGCGGCGAGCAGTACTTC; clone size: -; J gene: TRBJ2-7; V gene: TRBV30; D gene: -